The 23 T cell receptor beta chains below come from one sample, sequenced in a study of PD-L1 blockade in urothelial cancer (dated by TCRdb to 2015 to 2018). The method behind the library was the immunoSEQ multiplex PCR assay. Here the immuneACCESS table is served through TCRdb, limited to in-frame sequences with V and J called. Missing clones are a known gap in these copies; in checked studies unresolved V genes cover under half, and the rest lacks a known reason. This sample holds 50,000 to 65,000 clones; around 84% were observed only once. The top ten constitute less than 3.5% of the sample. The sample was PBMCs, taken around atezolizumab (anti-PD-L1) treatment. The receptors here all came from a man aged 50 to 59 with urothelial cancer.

CDR3 bases: TGTGCCAGCAGCGCCGCGGTTGGCACAGATACGCAGTATTTT. This translates into CASSAAVGTDTQYF. V is TRBV7-9 and J is TRBJ2-3; D gene unclear. The germline CDR1 and CDR2 sequences are SEHNR and FQNEAQ (reference sequence). The CDR3 totals 14 residues. The ends were cut back, 5 bases at V and 1 base at J, with 10 bases in the middle.

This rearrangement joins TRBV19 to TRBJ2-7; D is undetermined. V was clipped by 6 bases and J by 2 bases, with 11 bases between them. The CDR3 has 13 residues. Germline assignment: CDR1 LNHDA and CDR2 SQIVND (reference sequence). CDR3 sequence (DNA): TGTGCCAGTAGAGGCCACCAGGCCTACGAGCAGTACTTC. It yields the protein CASRGHQAYEQYF.

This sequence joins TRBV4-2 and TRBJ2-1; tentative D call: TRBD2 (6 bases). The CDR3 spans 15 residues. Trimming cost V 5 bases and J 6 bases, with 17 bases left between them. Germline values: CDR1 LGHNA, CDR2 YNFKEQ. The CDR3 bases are TGTGCCAGCAGCGCCCGGGAGAGTGAGATCAATGAGCAGTTCTTC. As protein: CASSARESEINEQFF.

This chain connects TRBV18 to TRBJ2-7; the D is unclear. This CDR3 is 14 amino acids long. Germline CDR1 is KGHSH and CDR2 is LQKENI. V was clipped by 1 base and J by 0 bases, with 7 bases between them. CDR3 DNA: TGTGCCAGCTCACCACAGGAGAGCTCCTACGAGCAGTACTTC. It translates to CASSPQESSYEQYF.

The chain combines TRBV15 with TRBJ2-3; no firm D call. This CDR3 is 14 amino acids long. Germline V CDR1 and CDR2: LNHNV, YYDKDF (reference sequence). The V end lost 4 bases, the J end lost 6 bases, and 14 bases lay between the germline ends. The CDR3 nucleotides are TGTGCCACCAGCACACGGCTAGATAGGGATACGCAGTATTTT. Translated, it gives CATSTRLDRDTQYF.

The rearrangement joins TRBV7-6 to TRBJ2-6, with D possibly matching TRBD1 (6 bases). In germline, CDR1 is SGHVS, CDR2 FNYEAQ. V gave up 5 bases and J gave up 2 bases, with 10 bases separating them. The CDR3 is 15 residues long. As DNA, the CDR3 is TGTGCCAGCAGCCTGGACAGCCCTGGGGCCAACGTCCTGACTTTC. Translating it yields CASSLDSPGANVLTF.

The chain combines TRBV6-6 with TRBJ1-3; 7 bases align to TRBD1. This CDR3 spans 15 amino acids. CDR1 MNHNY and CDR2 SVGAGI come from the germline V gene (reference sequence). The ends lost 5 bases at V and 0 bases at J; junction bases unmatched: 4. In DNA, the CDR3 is TGTGCCAGCAGTAACCGACAGGGCTCTGGAAACACCATATATTTT. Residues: CASSNRQGSGNTIYF.

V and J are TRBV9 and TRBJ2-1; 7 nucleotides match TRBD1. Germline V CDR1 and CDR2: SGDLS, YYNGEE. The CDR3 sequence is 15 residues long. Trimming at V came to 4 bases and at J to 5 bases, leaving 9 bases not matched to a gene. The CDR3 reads CASSLDGQANNEQFF. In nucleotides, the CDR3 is TGTGCCAGCAGCCTGGATGGACAGGCCAACAATGAGCAGTTCTTC.

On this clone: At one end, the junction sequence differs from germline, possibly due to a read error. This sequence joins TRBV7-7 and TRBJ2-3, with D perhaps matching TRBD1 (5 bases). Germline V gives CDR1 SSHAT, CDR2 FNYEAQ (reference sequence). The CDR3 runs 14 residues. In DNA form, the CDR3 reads TGTGCTAGCAGCTTAGCCGTGGGGCAGTCTACGCAGTATTTT. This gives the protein CASSLAVGQSTQYF.

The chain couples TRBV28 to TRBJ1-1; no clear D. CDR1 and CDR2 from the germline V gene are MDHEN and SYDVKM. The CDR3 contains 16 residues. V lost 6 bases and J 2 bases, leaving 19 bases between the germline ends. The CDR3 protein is CASSTAEGRSNTEAFF. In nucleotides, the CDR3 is TGTGCCAGCAGCACCGCGGAGGGCAGGAGTAACACTGAAGCTTTCTTT. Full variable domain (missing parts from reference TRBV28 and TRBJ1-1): DVKVTQSSRYLVKRTGEKVFLECVQDMDHENMFWYRQDPGLGLRLIYFSYDVKMKEKGDIPEGYSVSREKKERFSLILESASTNQTSMYLCASSTAEGRSNTEAFFGQGTRLTVV.

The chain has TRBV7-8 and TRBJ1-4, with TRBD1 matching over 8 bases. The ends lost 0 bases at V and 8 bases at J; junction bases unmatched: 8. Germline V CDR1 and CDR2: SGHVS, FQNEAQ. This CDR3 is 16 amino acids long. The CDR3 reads CASSLATTGGGEKLFF. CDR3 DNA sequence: TGTGCCAGCAGCTTAGCGACTACAGGGGGTGGGGAAAAACTGTTTTTT.

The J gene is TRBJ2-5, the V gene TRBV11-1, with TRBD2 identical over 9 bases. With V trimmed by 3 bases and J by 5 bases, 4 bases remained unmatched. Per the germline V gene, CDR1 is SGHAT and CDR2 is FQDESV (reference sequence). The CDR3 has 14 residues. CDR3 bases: TGTGCCAGCAGCTTGGCGGGAGGGCCGGAGACCCAGTACTTC. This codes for CASSLAGGPETQYF.

For the CDR3, the DNA is TGTGCCAGCAGTTTACAATACCCTAGCGGCAGCTCCTACAATGAGCAGTTCTTC. It encodes CASSLQYPSGSSYNEQFF. This sequence joins TRBV27 and TRBJ2-1; TRBD2 agrees at 7 bases. This CDR3 is built from 18 residues. V lost 2 bases and J lost 0; bases outside the gene matches: 10. The germline V gene has CDR1 MNHEY and CDR2 SMNVEV (reference sequence).

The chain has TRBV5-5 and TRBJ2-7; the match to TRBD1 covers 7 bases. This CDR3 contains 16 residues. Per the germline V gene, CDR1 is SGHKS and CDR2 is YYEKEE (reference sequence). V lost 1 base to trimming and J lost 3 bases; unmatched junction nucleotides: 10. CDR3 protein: CASSLTPSAGGYEQYF. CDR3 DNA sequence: TGTGCCAGCAGCTTGACTCCCTCTGCAGGGGGCTACGAGCAGTACTTC.

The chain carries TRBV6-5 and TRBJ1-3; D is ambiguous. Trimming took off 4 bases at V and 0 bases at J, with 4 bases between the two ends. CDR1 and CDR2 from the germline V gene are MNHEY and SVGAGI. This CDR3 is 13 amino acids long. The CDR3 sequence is CASSLISGNTIYF. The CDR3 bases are TGTGCCAGCAGTTTAATCTCTGGAAACACCATATATTTT.

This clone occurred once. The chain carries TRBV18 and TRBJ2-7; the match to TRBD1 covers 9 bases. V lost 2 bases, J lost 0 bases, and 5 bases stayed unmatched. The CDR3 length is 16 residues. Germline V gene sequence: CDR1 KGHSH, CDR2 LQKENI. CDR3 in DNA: TGTGCCAGCTCACCAAAATGGGACAGGGCCTCCTACGAGCAGTACTTC. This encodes CASSPKWDRASYEQYF.

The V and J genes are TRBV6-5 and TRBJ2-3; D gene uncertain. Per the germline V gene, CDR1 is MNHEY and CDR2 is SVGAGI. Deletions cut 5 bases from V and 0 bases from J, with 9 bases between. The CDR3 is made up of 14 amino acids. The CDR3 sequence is CASSGRHSTDTQYF. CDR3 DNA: TGTGCCAGCAGTGGCCGACATAGCACAGATACGCAGTATTTT.

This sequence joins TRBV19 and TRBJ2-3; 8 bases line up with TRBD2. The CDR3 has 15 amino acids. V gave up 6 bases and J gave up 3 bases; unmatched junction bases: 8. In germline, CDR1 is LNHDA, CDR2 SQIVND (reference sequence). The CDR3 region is CASSREGLGTDTQYF. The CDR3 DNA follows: TGTGCCAGTAGCCGGGAGGGACTAGGGACAGATACGCAGTATTTT.

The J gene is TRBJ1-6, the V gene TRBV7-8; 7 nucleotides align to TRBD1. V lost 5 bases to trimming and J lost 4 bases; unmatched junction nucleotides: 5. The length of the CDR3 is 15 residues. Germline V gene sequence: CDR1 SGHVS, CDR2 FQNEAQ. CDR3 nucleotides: TGTGCCAGCAGCGGGACAGACTTTTATAATTCACCCCTCCACTTT. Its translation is CASSGTDFYNSPLHF.

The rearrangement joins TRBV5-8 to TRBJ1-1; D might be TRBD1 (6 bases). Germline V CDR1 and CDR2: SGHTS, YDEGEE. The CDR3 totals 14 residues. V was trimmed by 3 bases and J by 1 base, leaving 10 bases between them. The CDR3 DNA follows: TGTGCCAGCAGCTCCGGGACAACGAACACTGAAGCTTTCTTT. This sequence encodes CASSSGTTNTEAFF.

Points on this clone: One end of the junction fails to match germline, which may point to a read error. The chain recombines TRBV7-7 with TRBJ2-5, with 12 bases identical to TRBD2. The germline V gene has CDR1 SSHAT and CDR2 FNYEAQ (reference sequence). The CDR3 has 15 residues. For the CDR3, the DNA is TGTGCTAGCAGCTTCGCTAGCGGGAGGGGAGAGACCCAGTACTTC. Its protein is CASSFASGRGETQYF.

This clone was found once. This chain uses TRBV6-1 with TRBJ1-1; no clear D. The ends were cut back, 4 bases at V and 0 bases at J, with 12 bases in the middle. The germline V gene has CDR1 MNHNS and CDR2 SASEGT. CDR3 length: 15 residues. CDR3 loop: CASSGKIAVNTEAFF. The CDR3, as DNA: TGTGCCAGCAGTGGTAAGATTGCAGTGAACACTGAAGCTTTCTTT.

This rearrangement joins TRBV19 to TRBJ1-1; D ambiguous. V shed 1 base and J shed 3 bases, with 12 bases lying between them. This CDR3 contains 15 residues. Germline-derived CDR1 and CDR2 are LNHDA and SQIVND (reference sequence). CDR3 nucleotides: TGTGCCAGTAGTATAGGCGGGGATTGGGACACTGAAGCTTTCTTT. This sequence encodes CASSIGGDWDTEAFF.